This T cell receptor beta chain was identified during a study of control samples from healthy donors and cancer patients. Germline-derived CDR1 and CDR2 are WSHSY and SAAADI. This CDR3 contains 19 residues. V lost 2 bases to trimming and J lost 0 bases; unmatched junction nucleotides: 13. Some clones are missing from TCRdb's copy, which holds only in-frame ones; the method was immunoSEQ multiplex PCR. The sample has 150,000 to 200,000 clones, approximately 92% seen once. This clonotype was obtained from a man younger than 45 in good health. Sequencing was done on a sample of blood. The chain carries TRBV10-2 and TRBJ1-5; 7 nucleotides align to TRBD1. The CDR3 sequence is CASSEPTTGVRASNQPQHF. The CDR3 bases are TGCGCCAGCAGTGAGCCAACCACAGGGGTCCGGGCTAGCAATCAGCCCCAGCATTTT.